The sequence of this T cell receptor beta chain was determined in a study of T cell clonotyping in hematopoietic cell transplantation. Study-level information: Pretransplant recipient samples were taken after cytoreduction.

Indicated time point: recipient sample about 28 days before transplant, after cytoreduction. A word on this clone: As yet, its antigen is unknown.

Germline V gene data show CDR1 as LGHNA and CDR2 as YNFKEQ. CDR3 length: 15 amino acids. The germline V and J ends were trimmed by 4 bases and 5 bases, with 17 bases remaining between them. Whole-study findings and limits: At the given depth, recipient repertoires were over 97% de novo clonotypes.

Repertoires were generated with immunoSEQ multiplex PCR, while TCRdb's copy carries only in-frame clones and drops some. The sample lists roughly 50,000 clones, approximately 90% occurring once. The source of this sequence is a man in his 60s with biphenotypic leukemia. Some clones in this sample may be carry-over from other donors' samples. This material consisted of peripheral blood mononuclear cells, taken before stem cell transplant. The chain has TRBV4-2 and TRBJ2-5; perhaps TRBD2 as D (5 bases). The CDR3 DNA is TGTGCCAGCAGCCCCCGACTACGGTTAGGGGAGACCCAGTACTTC. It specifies CASSPRLRLGETQYF.